This record looks at one TCR beta chain sequence and its context. The antigen is undetermined. The data stem from a study of T cells in localized non-small cell lung cancer. Study-wide results and limits: Among the tissues sampled, uninvolved adjacent lung had the highest T cell clonality, above tumor. Overall survival was longer when the density of T cells in the blood was higher. The study detected a median about 50 of the top 100 tumor clones in adjacent lung.

Sequencing was performed with immunoSEQ multiplex PCR; in TCRdb, only in-frame clones are kept and a portion is missing. The data show 25,000 to 35,000 clones, around four fifths seen once. This CDR3 has 16 residues. The V gene's germline CDR1 is KGHSH and CDR2 LQKENI. V shed 2 bases and J 5 bases; nucleotides not matched to a gene: 4. The source of this sequence is a male donor older than 55 with stage III squamous cell lung carcinoma. This material consisted of peripheral blood, taken before any cancer treatment. The rearrangement joins TRBV18 to TRBJ2-1, with 12 bases lining up with TRBD2. The CDR3 DNA follows: TGTGCCAGCTCACCATGGACTAGCGGGAACAACAATGAGCAGTTCTTC. Amino acids: CASSPWTSGNNNEQFF.